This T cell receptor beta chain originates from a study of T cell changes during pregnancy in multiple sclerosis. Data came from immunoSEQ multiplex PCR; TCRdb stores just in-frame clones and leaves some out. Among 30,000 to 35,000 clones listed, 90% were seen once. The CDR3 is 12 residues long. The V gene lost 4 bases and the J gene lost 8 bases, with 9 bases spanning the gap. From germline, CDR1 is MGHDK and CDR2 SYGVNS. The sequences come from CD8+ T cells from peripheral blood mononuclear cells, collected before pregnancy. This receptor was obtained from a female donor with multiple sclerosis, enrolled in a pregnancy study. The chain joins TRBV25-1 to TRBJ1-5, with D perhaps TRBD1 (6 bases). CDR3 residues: CASSGYREPQHF. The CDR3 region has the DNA TGTGCCAGCAGTGGGTACAGGGAGCCCCAGCATTTT.